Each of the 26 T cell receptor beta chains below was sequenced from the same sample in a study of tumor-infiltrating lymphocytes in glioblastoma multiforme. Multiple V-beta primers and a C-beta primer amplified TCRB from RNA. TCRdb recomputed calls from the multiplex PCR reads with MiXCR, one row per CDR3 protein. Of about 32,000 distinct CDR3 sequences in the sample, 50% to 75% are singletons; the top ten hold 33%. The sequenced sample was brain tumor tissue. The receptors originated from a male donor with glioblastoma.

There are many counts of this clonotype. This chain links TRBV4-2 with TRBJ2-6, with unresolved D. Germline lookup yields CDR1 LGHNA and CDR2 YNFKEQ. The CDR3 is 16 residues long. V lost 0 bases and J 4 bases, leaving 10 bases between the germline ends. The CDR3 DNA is TGTGCCAGCAGCCAAGATGTCAGTGCCGGGGCCAACGTCCTGACTTTC. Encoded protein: CASSQDVSAGANVLTF.

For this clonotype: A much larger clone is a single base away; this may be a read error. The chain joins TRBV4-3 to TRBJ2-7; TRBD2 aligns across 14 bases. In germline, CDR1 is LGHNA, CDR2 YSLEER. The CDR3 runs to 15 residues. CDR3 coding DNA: TGCGCCAGCAGCCTCGGGACTAGCGGGAGTTACGTGCAGTACTTC. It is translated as CASSLGTSGSYVQYF.

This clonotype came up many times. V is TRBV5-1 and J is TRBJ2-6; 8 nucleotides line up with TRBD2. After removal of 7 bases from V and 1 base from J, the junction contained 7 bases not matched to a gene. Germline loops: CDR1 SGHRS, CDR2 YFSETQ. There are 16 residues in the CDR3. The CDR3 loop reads CASSQREFSGANVLTF. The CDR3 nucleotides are TGCGCCAGCTCGCAGCGGGAGTTTTCTGGGGCCAACGTCCTGACTTTC. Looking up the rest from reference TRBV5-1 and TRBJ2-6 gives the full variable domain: KAGVTQTPRYLIKTRGQQVTLSCSPISGHRSVSWYQQTPGQGLQFLFEYFSETQRNKGNFPGRFSGRQFSNSRSEMNVSTLELGDSALYLCASSQREFSGANVLTFGAGSRLTVL.

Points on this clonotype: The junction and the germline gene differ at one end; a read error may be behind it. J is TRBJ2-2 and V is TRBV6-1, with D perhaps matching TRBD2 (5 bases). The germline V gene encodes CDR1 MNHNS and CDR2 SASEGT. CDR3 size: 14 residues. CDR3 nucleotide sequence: TGTGCCAGCAGTGAAGCGGGAGACACCGGGGAGCTGGTTTTT. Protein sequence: CASSEAGDTGELVF.

The CDR3, as DNA: TGTGCCAGCAGTGAGGTACATAGCCGTCAGCCCCAGCATTTT. It codes for CASSEVHSRQPQHF. This rearrangement joins TRBV6-1 to TRBJ1-5; D is undetermined. V gave up 3 bases and J gave up 6 bases, with 12 bases separating them. The CDR3 is 14 amino acids. Germline V lookup: CDR1 MNHNS, CDR2 SASEGT.

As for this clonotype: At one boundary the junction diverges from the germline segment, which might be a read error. CDR3 in amino acids: CASSYAGGLTDTQYF. In DNA form, the CDR3 reads TGTGCTAGCAGTTACGCGGGGGGGCTGACAGATACGCAGTATTTT. The rearrangement links TRBV6-6 to TRBJ2-3; TRBD2 aligns across 9 bases. CDR1 and CDR2 from the germline V gene are MNHNY and SVGAGI (reference sequence). This CDR3 has 15 residues.

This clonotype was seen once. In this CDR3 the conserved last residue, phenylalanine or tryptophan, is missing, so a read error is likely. CDR3 nucleotides: TGTGCCAGCAGTTTCCAGGGACAGGGGAGGTACGAGCAGTACTTA. This codes for CASSFQGQGRYEQYL. The chain links TRBV12-3 or TRBV12-4 to TRBJ2-7; 10 bases line up with TRBD1. This CDR3 comprises 15 residues. After removal of 3 bases from V and 4 bases from J, the junction contained 6 bases not matched to a gene.

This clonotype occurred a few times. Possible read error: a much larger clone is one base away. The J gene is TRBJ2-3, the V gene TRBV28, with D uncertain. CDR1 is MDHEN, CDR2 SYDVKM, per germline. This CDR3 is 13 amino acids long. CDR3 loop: CDSSLAGTDTQYF. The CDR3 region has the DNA TGTGACAGCAGTTTGGCGGGCACAGATACGCAGTATTTT.

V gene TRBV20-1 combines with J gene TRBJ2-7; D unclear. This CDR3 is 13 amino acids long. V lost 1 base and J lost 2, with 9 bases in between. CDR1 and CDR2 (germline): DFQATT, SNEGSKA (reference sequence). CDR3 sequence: CSARAYWPYEQYF. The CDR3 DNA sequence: TGCAGTGCTAGAGCCTACTGGCCCTACGAGCAGTACTTC.

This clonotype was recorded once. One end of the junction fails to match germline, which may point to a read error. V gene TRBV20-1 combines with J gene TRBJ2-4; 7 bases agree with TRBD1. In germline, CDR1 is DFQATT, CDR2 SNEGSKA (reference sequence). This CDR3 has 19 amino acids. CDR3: CSAGIAGRYDRDEMNIQYF. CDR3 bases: TGCAGTGCTGGAATAGCAGGGCGATATGACAGGGACGAAATGAACATTCAGTATTTC.

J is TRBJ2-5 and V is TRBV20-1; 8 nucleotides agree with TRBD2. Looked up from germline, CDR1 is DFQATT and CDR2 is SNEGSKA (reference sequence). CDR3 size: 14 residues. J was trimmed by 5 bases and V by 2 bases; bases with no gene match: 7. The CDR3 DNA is TGCAGTGCTAGACAAGCGGGAGTTTTTGAGACCCAGTACTTC. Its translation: CSARQAGVFETQYF.

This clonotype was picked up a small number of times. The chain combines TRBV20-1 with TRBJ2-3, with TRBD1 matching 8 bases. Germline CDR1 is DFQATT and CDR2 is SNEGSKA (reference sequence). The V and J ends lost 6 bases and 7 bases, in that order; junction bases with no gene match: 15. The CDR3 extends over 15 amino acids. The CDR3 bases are TGCAGTGCCCTATGGACAGGGACGACTCTTAATACGCAGTATTTT. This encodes CSALWTGTTLNTQYF.

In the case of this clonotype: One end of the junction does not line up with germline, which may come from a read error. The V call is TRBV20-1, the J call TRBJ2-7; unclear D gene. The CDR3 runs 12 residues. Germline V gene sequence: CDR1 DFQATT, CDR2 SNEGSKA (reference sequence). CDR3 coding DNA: TGCAGTGCTGCAAAATTGGGCTACGGGCAGTACTTC. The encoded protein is CSAAKLGYGQYF.

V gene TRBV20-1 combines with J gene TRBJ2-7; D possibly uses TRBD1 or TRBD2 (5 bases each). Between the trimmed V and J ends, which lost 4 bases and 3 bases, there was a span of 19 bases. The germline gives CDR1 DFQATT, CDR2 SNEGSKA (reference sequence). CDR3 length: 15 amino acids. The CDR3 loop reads CSATSSGEGNYEQYF. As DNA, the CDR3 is TGCAGTGCTACATCCTCCGGAGAGGGGAACTACGAGCAGTACTTC.

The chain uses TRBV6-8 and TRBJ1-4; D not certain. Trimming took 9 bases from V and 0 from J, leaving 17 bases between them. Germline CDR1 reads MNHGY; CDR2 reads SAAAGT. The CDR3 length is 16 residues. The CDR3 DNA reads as TGTGCCAGGAGCCATACCCGCCAGACAACTAATGAAAAACTGTTTTTT. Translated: CARSHTRQTTNEKLFF.

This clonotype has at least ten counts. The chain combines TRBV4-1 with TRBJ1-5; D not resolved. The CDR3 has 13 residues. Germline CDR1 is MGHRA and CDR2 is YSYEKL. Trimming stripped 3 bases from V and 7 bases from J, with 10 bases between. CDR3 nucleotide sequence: TGCGCCAGCAGCCAGGAGGGCAGGCAGCCCCAGCATTTT. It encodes CASSQEGRQPQHF.

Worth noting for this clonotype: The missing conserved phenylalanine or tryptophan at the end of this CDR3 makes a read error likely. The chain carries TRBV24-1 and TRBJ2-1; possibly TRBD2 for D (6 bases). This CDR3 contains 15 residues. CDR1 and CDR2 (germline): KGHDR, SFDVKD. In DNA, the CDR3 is TGTGCCACCAGCGATTTGGAGGGACTCTCACATGAGCAGTTCCTC. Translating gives CATSDLEGLSHEQFL.

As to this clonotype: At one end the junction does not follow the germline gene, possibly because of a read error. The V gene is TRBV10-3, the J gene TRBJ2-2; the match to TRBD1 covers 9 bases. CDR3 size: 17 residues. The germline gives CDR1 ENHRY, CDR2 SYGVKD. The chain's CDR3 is CAISDYQDRGNTGGLFF. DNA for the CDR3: TGTGCCATCAGTGACTACCAGGACAGGGGAAACACCGGGGGGCTGTTTTTT.

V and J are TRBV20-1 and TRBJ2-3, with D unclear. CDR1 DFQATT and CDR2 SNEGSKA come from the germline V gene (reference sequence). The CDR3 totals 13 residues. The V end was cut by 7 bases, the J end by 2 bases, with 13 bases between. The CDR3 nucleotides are TGCAGTGATATAGAGAGAACCACAGATACGCAGTATTTT. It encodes CSDIERTTDTQYF.

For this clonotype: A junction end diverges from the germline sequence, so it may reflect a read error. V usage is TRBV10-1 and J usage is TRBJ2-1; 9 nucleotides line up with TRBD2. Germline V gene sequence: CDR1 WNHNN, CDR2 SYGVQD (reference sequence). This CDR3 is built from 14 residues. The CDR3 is CDSNSSGTWDEQFF. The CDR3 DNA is TGCGACAGCAATTCTAGCGGGACGTGGGATGAGCAGTTCTTC.

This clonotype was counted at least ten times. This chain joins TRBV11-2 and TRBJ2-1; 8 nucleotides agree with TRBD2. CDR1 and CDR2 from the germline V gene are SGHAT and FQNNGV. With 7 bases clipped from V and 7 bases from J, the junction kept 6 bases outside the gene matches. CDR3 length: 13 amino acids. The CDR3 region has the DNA TGTGCCAGCACCCAAAGACTAGCGAATGAGCAGTTCTTC. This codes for CASTQRLANEQFF.

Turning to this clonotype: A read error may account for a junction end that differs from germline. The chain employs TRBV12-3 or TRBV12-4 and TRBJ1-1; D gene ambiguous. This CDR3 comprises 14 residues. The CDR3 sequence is CASGLWRTNTEAIF. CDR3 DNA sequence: TGTGCCAGCGGTTTGTGGCGGACGAACACTGAAGCTATCTTT.

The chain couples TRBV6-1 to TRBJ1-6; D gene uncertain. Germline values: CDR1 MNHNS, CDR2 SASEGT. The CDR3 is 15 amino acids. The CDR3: CAGSESIGFNSPLHF. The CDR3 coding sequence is TGTGCAGGCAGTGAATCAATAGGGTTCAATTCACCCCTCCACTTT.

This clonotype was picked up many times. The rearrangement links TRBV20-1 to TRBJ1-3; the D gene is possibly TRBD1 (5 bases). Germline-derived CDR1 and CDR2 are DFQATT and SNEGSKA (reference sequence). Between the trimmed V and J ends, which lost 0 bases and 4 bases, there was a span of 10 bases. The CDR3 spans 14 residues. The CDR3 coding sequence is TGCAGTGCTAGAGAGGGGGGTTTCGGAAACACCATATATTTT. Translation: CSAREGGFGNTIYF.

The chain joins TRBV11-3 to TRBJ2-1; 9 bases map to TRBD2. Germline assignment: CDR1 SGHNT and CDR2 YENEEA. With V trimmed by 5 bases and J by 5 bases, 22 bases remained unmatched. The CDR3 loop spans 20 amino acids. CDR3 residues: CASSGGSSGVSSGPHNEQFF. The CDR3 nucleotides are TGTGCCAGCAGCGGAGGATCTAGCGGGGTAAGTTCAGGACCCCACAATGAGCAGTTCTTC. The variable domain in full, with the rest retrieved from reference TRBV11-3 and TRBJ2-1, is EAGVVQSPRYKIIEKKQPVAFWCNPISGHNTLYWYLQNLGQGPELLIRYENEEAVDDSQLPKDRFSAERLKGVDSTLKIQPAELGDSAVYLCASSGGSSGVSSGPHNEQFFGPGTRLTVL.

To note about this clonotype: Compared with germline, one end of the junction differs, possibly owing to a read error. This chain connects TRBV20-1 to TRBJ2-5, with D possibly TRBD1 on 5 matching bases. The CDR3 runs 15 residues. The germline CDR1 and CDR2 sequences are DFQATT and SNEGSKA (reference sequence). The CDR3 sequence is CSARVDSGVQETQHF. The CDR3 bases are TGCAGTGCTAGAGTCGACAGTGGGGTCCAAGAGACCCAGCACTTC.